These 4 T cell receptor beta chains originate from one sample sequenced in a study of blood T cell repertoires in COVID-19. The assay was immunoSEQ multiplex PCR, and TCRdb's table has in-frame clones only and misses some. The sample carries a few hundred thousand clones, 70% to 90% recorded once. The sample comprised PBMCs or T cells enriched from blood (not recorded which). The source is a woman between 50 and 59 years old who had been exposed to COVID-19.

A few counts support this clone. The genes are TRBV27 and TRBJ1-2, with 8 bases lining up with TRBD1. Germline V gene sequence: CDR1 MNHEY, CDR2 SMNVEV (reference sequence). The V and J ends lost 8 bases and 4 bases, in that order; junction bases with no gene match: 3. The CDR3 has 12 residues. CDR3: CASGDRPYGYTF. CDR3 DNA: TGTGCCAGCGGGGACAGGCCCTATGGCTACACCTTC.

The chain is built from TRBV7-3 and TRBJ2-3, with D maybe TRBD2 (6 bases). CDR3 length: 14 residues. The germline V and J ends were trimmed by 4 bases and 2 bases, with 10 bases remaining between them. The germline gives CDR1 SGHTA, CDR2 FQGTGA. The CDR3 protein is CASSSGLNTDTQYF. The CDR3 nucleotides read TGTGCCAGCAGCTCTGGACTAAACACAGATACGCAGTATTTT.

This clone was seen more than once but under ten times. The J gene is TRBJ1-2, the V gene TRBV6-5, with 7 nucleotides matching TRBD1. The CDR3 consists of 13 residues. V dropped 4 bases and J dropped 8; count of bases not matched to a gene: 7. Germline CDR1 MNHEY, CDR2 SVGAGI. The CDR3 DNA follows: TGTGCCAGCAGTTCTACAGGGGAGAGGGGCTACACCTTC. Translating it yields CASSSTGERGYTF.

This clone was recorded once. This chain links TRBV6-2 or TRBV6-3 with TRBJ1-1, with a weak D call TRBD1 (6 bases). The V end lost 4 bases, the J end lost 3 bases, and 12 bases lay between the germline ends. Germline V CDR1 and CDR2: MNHEY, SVGEGT. The CDR3 has 14 amino acids. CDR3: CASSSDRLDTEAFF. The CDR3 DNA reads TGTGCCAGCAGTTCGGACAGATTGGACACTGAAGCTTTCTTT.